This T cell receptor beta chain was captured by sequencing in a study of PD-1 blockade in classical Hodgkin lymphoma. The study, taken as a whole, reports: CD4+ TCR diversity, unlike CD8+, rose significantly by C4D1. Nothing has yet pinned down what causes the repertoire differences, possibly disease activity or prior therapy. Patients with a complete response exhibited baseline diversity comparable to newly diagnosed patients.

The CDR3 length is 12 residues. The V end lost 7 bases, the J end lost 12 bases, and 17 bases lay between the germline ends. Germline V gives CDR1 MNHEY, CDR2 SMNVEV (reference sequence). There was relapse after autologous stem cell transplantation in every patient, and there was variation in brentuximab vedotin exposure. Comment on this clone: Antigen: not known.

Libraries were prepared by immunoSEQ multiplex PCR; TCRdb keeps only in-frame clonotypes and omits some of them. The table includes 4,300 or so clones, about 71% detected once. This sequence originates from a human donor with classical Hodgkin lymphoma. The specimen was peripheral blood mononuclear cells (PBMCs), collected at baseline. The V gene is TRBV27, the J gene TRBJ2-3; D is unclear. CDR3 nucleotides: TGTGCCAGCATACATCATCCAATCCTACAGTATTTT. This translates into CASIHHPILQYF.